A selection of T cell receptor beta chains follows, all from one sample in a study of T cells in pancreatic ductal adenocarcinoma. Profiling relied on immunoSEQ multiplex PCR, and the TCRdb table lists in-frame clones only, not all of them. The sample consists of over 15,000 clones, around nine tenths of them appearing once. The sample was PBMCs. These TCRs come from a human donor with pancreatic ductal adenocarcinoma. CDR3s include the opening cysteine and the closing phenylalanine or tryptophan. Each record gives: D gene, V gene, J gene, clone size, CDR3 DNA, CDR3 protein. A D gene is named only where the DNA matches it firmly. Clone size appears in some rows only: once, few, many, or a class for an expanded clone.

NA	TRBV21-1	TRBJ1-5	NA	TGTGCCAGCAGCAAAGCCCAGAATTTAGACCCGGGACAGGGGACGATCAATCAGCCCCAGCATTTT	CASSKAQNLDPGQGTINQPQHF
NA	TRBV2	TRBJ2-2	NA	TGTGCCAGCGGCACCGGGGAGCTGTTTTTT	CASGTGELFF
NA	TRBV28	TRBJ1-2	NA	TGTGCCAGCAGTTTAAGCCCGGGACGGAGAGCGGGCTACACCTTC	CASSLSPGRRAGYTF
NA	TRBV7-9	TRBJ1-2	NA	TGTGCCAGCAGCTTGGGATCTCTCATCGGTTATGGCTACACCTTC	CASSLGSLIGYGYTF
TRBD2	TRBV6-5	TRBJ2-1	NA	TGTGCCAGCAGTTACCGGGAGGGGAATGAGCAGTTCTTC	CASSYREGNEQFF
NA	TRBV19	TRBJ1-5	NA	TGTGCCAGTAAGGCCTACGGACCTTTACTGGAGCAGCCCCAGCATTTT	CASKAYGPLLEQPQHF
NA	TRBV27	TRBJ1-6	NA	TGTGCCAGCAGTTTATTCGGACCCGGGGCGGATTCCTATAATTCACCCCTCCACTTT	CASSLFGPGADSYNSPLHF
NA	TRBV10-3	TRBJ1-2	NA	TGTGCCATCAGTGAGTCGACACAGGGACATGGCTACACCTTC	CAISESTQGHGYTF
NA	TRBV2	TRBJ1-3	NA	TGTGCCAGCAGTGATGCAGGGGCCTTCTCTGGAAACACCATATATTTT	CASSDAGAFSGNTIYF
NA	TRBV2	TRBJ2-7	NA	TGTGCCAGCAGTGAAGGTGGGCAGACCTACGAGCAGTACTTC	CASSEGGQTYEQYF
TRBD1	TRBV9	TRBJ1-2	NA	TGTGCCAGCAGCGGGGACAGAGGCAGGGCTATTAACTATGGCTACACCTTC	CASSGDRGRAINYGYTF
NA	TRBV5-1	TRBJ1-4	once	TGCGCCAGCAGCGGTAGAGGGGGTGGCGAAAAACTGTTTTTT	CASSGRGGGEKLFF
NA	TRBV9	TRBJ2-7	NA	TGTGCCAGCAGCGTAGGTGGGGGTATCTCCTACGAGCAGTACTTC	CASSVGGGISYEQYF
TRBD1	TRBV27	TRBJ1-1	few	TGTGCCAGCAGTTTCGGGACAGGGGGTAACACTGAAGCTTTCTTT	CASSFGTGGNTEAFF
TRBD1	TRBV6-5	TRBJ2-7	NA	TGTGCCAGCAGCTCCGGACAGGGAGTGGCCTACGAGCAGTACTTC	CASSSGQGVAYEQYF
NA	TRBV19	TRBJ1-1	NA	TGTGCCAGTAGTATACTCTCGGGGGGGGGCGGCACTGAAGCTTTCTTT	CASSILSGGGGTEAFF
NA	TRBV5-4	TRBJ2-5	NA	TGTGCCAGCAGCCGGCCCGGACCCCAAGAGACCCAGTACTTC	CASSRPGPQETQYF
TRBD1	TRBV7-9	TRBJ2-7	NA	TGTGCCAGCAGCTGGGGGACAGGGGGCGGCGAGCAGTACTTC	CASSWGTGGGEQYF
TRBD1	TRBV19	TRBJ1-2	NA	TGTGCCAGTAGTACCGGGACAGGGGCTTTCCACTATGGCTACACCTTC	CASSTGTGAFHYGYTF
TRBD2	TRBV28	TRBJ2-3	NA	TGTGCCAGCAGTTTTCTAGCGGGAGGGGCAGATACGCAGTATTTT	CASSFLAGGADTQYF
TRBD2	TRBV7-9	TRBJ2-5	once	TGTGCCAGCAGCTTATCTTTTGGACTAGCAGGCGAGACCCAGTACTTC	CASSLSFGLAGETQYF
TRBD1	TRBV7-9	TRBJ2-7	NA	TGTGCCAGCAGCTCCGGGACAGGGGCGCTCTACGAGCAGTACTTC	CASSSGTGALYEQYF
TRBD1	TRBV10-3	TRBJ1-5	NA	TGTGCCATCAGTGAAAAGGGGGGGACAGGACCCAACGGCAATCAGCCCCAGCATTTT	CAISEKGGTGPNGNQPQHF
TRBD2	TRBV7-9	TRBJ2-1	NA	TGTGCCAGCAGCTTACTAGCGGGGGGGTCGGGTGAGCAGTTCTTC	CASSLLAGGSGEQFF
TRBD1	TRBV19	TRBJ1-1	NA	TGTGCCAGTAGTATGGAGGACAGGGGGCGAATGAACACTGAAGCTTTCTTT	CASSMEDRGRMNTEAFF
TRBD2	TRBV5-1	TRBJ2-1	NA	TGCGCCAGCAGCTTTACTAGCGGGGGGGCTGGTGAGCAGTTCTTC	CASSFTSGGAGEQFF
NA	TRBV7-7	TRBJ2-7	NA	TGTGCCAGCAGCCCGGGTCCCAGCTCCTACGAGCAGTACTTC	CASSPGPSSYEQYF
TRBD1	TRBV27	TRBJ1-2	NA	TGTGCCAGCAGTCCTAGGACAGGGGGCGCGCACTATGGCTACACCTTC	CASSPRTGGAHYGYTF
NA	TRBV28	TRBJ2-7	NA	TGTGCCAGCAGTCACAATGGGGTCTACGAGCAGTACTTC	CASSHNGVYEQYF
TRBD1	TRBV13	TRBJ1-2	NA	TGTGCCAGCAGCTTCTTTGGGACAGGGGTTAACTATGGCTACACCTTC	CASSFFGTGVNYGYTF
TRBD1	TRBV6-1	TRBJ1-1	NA	TGTGCCAGCAGGGACAGGGCGGCTACTGAAGCTTTCTTT	CASRDRAATEAFF
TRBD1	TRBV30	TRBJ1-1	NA	TGTGCCTGGGGGCCCGGGACAGGGCGGAACACTGAAGCTTTCTTT	CAWGPGTGRNTEAFF